The next 19 T cell receptor beta chains were all read from a single sample in a study of T cell changes during pregnancy in multiple sclerosis. Profiled with immunoSEQ multiplex PCR; TCRdb holds only in-frame clones, not every one. The sample contains 21,000 or so clones, 80% to 90% of which appear only once. The input for sequencing was CD8+ T cells from peripheral blood mononuclear cells, taken in the second trimester of pregnancy. The receptors derive from a female donor in good health, enrolled as a control in a pregnancy study.

This clone was picked up one time. The chain employs TRBV10-2 and TRBJ2-7; TRBD1 aligns across 10 bases. The V segment lost 4 bases and the J segment 2 bases; nucleotides outside the gene matches: 2. This CDR3 is built from 14 residues. Per the germline V gene, CDR1 is WSHSY and CDR2 is SAAADI. The CDR3 is CASSVGQGAYEQYF. CDR3 nucleotide sequence: TGCGCCAGCAGTGTTGGACAGGGGGCCTACGAGCAGTACTTC.

The chain couples TRBV19 to TRBJ2-1, with 8 bases aligning to TRBD2. The CDR3 covers 15 residues. The V segment lost 5 bases and the J segment 6 bases; nucleotides outside the gene matches: 9. CDR1 and CDR2 (germline): LNHDA, SQIVND (reference sequence). In DNA form, the CDR3 reads TGTGCCAGTAGTTTGTCTAGCGGGCCACTCAATGAGCAGTTCTTC. Protein: CASSLSSGPLNEQFF.

CDR3 loop: CASSFQWQAKPYEQYF. The CDR3 DNA reads as TGTGCCAGCAGTTTCCAGTGGCAGGCAAAACCCTACGAGCAGTACTTC. V is TRBV6-5 and J is TRBJ2-7, with unresolved D. The germline CDR1 and CDR2 sequences are MNHEY and SVGAGI. Trimming took 4 bases from V and 2 from J, leaving 18 bases between them. CDR3 length equals 16 residues.

This chain links TRBV13 with TRBJ2-1; 8 positions match TRBD1. The CDR3 has 14 amino acids. Germline CDR1 and CDR2: PRHDT and FYEKMQ (reference sequence). Germline trimming cut 2 bases from V and 4 bases from J; bases unmatched to any gene: 1. The CDR3 protein is CASSLQGAYNEQFF. As DNA, the CDR3 is TGTGCCAGCAGCTTACAGGGGGCGTACAATGAGCAGTTCTTC.

V usage is TRBV7-8 and J usage is TRBJ2-1; the match to TRBD2 covers 7 bases. The CDR3 consists of 15 residues. Germline trimming cut 0 bases from V and 2 bases from J; bases unmatched to any gene: 1. Germline lookup yields CDR1 SGHVS and CDR2 FQNEAQ. CDR3 residues: CASSLAAGAYNEQFF. CDR3 nucleotides: TGTGCCAGCAGCTTAGCGGCGGGGGCCTACAATGAGCAGTTCTTC. Full variable domain (remainder filled in from reference TRBV7-8 and TRBJ2-1): GAGVSQSPRYKVAKRGQDVALRCDPISGHVSLFWYQQALGQGPEFLTYFQNEAQLDKSGLPSDRFFAERPEGSVSTLKIQRTQQEDSAVYLCASSLAAGAYNEQFFGPGTRLTVL.

The J gene is TRBJ2-1, the V gene TRBV27; TRBD2 matches 7 bases. This CDR3 has 16 amino acids. V shed 3 bases, J shed 3 bases, and the junction held 8 bases outside the gene matches. Germline CDR1 is MNHEY and CDR2 is SMNVEV (reference sequence). The CDR3, as DNA: TGTGCCAGCAGTTTGTCTGCGGGAGAATTCTACAATGAGCAGTTCTTC. As protein: CASSLSAGEFYNEQFF.

This rearrangement joins TRBV12-5 to TRBJ2-7; D is possibly TRBD1 (6 bases). The CDR3 spans 21 residues. CDR1 and CDR2 from the germline V gene are LGHNT and FRNRAP. V lost 0 bases to trimming and J lost 0 bases, with 27 bases between them. The CDR3 sequence is CASGLVISTSGARKISYEQYF. The CDR3 coding sequence is TGTGCTAGTGGTTTGGTAATTTCAACCTCAGGGGCCCGTAAAATCTCCTACGAGCAGTACTTC.

The chain couples TRBV11-2 to TRBJ2-3; D is ambiguous. V was clipped by 0 bases and J by 4 bases, with 8 bases between them. Looked up from germline, CDR1 is SGHAT and CDR2 is FQNNGV. The CDR3 contains 14 residues. CDR3 amino acids: CASSLDVVADTQYF. The CDR3 DNA reads as TGTGCCAGCAGCTTAGATGTAGTGGCAGATACGCAGTATTTT.

The chain uses TRBV27 and TRBJ1-2; 7 nucleotides line up with TRBD1. J lost 8 bases, V lost 6 bases, and 9 bases had no gene match. This CDR3 has 13 residues. Germline V gene lookup returns CDR1 MNHEY and CDR2 SMNVEV (reference sequence). The CDR3 sequence: CASSPHRGEGYTF. The CDR3 DNA reads TGTGCCAGCAGCCCCCACAGGGGAGAGGGCTACACCTTC.

This chain joins TRBV7-6 and TRBJ2-3, with D possibly TRBD2 on 7 matching bases. The CDR3 is 16 amino acids. In germline, CDR1 is SGHVS, CDR2 FNYEAQ. The germline V and J ends were trimmed by 5 bases and 0 bases, with 15 bases remaining between them. The CDR3 is CASSPGAGASTDTQYF. For the CDR3, the DNA is TGTGCCAGCAGCCCCGGGGCGGGGGCCAGCACAGATACGCAGTATTTT.

This sequence joins TRBV27 and TRBJ2-1; 10 bases match TRBD1. Germline assignment: CDR1 MNHEY and CDR2 SMNVEV (reference sequence). V lost 5 bases to trimming and J lost 5 bases; unmatched junction nucleotides: 6. This CDR3 comprises 15 residues. CDR3 sequence: CASSPRTGGNNEQFF. The DNA of the CDR3 is TGTGCCAGCAGTCCTCGGACAGGGGGAAACAATGAGCAGTTCTTC.

The sample holds one count of this clone. V and J are TRBV15 and TRBJ2-1; 8 nucleotides line up with TRBD2. The CDR3 sequence is 15 residues long. From germline, CDR1 is LNHNV and CDR2 YYDKDF (reference sequence). V was clipped by 1 base and J by 1 base; unmatched bases: 0. CDR3 sequence (DNA): TGTGCCACCAGCAGAGTAGCGGGATCCTACAATGAGCAGTTCTTC. It translates to CATSRVAGSYNEQFF.

The chain is built from TRBV4-2 and TRBJ2-7; no definite D call. V was pared by 0 bases and J by 0 bases, with 12 bases between. CDR3 length: 16 residues. Per the germline V gene, CDR1 is LGHNA and CDR2 is YNFKEQ. The CDR3 coding sequence is TGTGCCAGCAGCCAAGATTCAACGGCTAGCTCCTACGAGCAGTACTTC. This encodes CASSQDSTASSYEQYF.

The rearrangement uses TRBV27 and TRBJ2-2; 9 bases map to TRBD2. Germline assignment: CDR1 MNHEY and CDR2 SMNVEV (reference sequence). The length of the CDR3 is 14 residues. The V and J ends lost 8 bases and 6 bases, in that order; junction bases with no gene match: 7. The CDR3 loop is CASALAGDAGELFF. The CDR3 region has the DNA TGTGCCAGCGCATTAGCGGGAGACGCCGGGGAGCTGTTTTTT.

V gene TRBV7-2 combines with J gene TRBJ2-7; 10 bases are a match to TRBD2. The V gene end was trimmed by 5 bases and the J gene end by 0 bases; junction bases not matched to a gene: 4. Germline V gene sequence: CDR1 SGHTA, CDR2 FQGNSA. The CDR3 loop spans 15 amino acids. This chain's CDR3 is CASSPGLASSYEQYF. The CDR3 DNA reads as TGTGCCAGCAGCCCGGGACTAGCGAGCTCCTACGAGCAGTACTTC.

This clone has only one observation. The chain uses TRBV28 and TRBJ2-3, with 7 bases fitting TRBD2. The V gene's germline CDR1 is MDHEN and CDR2 SYDVKM. The CDR3 is 15 residues long. V trimming: 1 base; J trimming: 2 bases; junction bases outside the gene matches: 3. The CDR3 spells CASSLFLAATDTQYF. The CDR3 nucleotides are TGTGCCAGCAGTTTATTCCTAGCGGCCACAGATACGCAGTATTTT. Full variable domain (missing parts from reference TRBV28 and TRBJ2-3): DVKVTQSSRYLVKRTGEKVFLECVQDMDHENMFWYRQDPGLGLRLIYFSYDVKMKEKGDIPEGYSVSREKKERFSLILESASTNQTSMYLCASSLFLAATDTQYFGPGTRLTVL.

The J gene is TRBJ2-6, the V gene TRBV11-2, with 8 bases fitting TRBD1. Germline V CDR1 and CDR2: SGHAT, FQNNGV. This CDR3 has 17 residues. V lost 3 bases, J lost 4 bases, and 8 bases stayed unmatched. For the CDR3, the DNA is TGTGCCAGCAGCTTTTTTCAGGGGGCATCAGGGGCCAACGTCCTGACTTTC. Translating gives CASSFFQGASGANVLTF.

The CDR3: CASSLAGRAQYF. CDR3 DNA sequence: TGTGCCAGCAGCTTAGCGGGCAGGGCGCAGTACTTC. The rearrangement joins TRBV7-6 to TRBJ2-7; TRBD1 might be the D (5 bases). The CDR3 contains 12 residues. The germline gives CDR1 SGHVS, CDR2 FNYEAQ. V lost 0 bases and J 9 bases, leaving 9 bases between the germline ends.

The CDR3 coding sequence is TGTGCCAGCAGCTTCCCTACGAGCTCCTACGAGCAGTACTTC. It is translated as CASSFPTSSYEQYF. The gene calls are TRBV5-6 and TRBJ2-7; D unresolved. The CDR3 runs to 14 residues. The germline CDR1 and CDR2 sequences are SGHDT and YYEEEE. The V gene lost 2 bases and the J gene lost 0 bases, with 9 bases spanning the gap.